This TCR beta chain was recovered during a study of shared clonotypes between healthy human individuals. Using immunoSEQ multiplex PCR, the repertoire was profiled, and TCRdb retains in-frame clones only, with some absent. The table records roughly 700,000 clones, approximately 74% of them present only once. Germline lookup yields CDR1 SGHRS and CDR2 YFSETQ. The CDR3 totals 15 residues. J was trimmed by 8 bases and V by 0 bases; bases with no gene match: 5. Details on this clone: The target antigen is unknown.

The study's findings and limits: Non-shared clonotypes showed lower generation probabilities than clonotypes common to all four donors.

Sequencing used memory CD4+ T cells sorted from blood. The subset denotes: CD45RA-negative fraction. The TCR sequence derives from a woman aged 30 to 39 in good health. V and J are TRBV5-1 and TRBJ2-1, with 10 bases aligning to TRBD2. CDR3 amino acids: CASSLASGSPDEQFF. For the CDR3, the DNA is TGCGCCAGCAGCTTGGCTAGCGGGAGTCCCGATGAGCAGTTCTTC.